This record concerns one T cell receptor beta chain sequence. The data were taken from a study of shared clonotypes between healthy human individuals. The V end lost 1 base, the J end lost 1 base, and 10 bases lay between the germline ends. CDR1 is GTSNPN, CDR2 SVGIG, per germline (reference sequence). CDR3 length: 14 amino acids. The study drew its donors from healthy HIV-negative adults without recent acute infections or vaccinations. Here immunoSEQ multiplex PCR was the method, and the copy in TCRdb shows in-frame clones only, minus some. The table has millions of clones, more than 90% seen once. The clonotype originates from a man younger than 30 in good health. The sample taken for sequencing was naive CD4+ T cells sorted from blood. Noted subset: CD45RA+ positively selected. V and J are TRBV30 and TRBJ1-2, with D hard to call. CDR3 loop: CAWSAQSFNYGYTF. CDR3 in DNA: TGTGCCTGGAGTGCGCAGTCCTTTAACTATGGCTACACCTTC.